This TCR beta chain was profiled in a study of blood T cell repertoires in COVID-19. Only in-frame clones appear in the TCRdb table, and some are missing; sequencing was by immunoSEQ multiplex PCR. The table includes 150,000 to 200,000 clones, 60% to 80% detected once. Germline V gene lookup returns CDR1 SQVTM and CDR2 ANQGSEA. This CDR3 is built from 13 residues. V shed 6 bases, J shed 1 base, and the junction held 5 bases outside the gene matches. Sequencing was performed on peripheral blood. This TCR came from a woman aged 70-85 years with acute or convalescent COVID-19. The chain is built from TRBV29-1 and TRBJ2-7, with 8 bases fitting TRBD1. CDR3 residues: CSVQDRASYEQYF. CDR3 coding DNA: TGCAGCGTACAGGACAGGGCGTCCTACGAGCAGTACTTC.